This T cell receptor beta chain was sequenced for a study of cytomegalovirus exposure and HLA in healthy donors. Produced via immunoSEQ multiplex PCR; TCRdb's table is partial and in-frame only. Here the sample spans under 150,000 clones, almost 85% being singletons. The CDR3 totals 17 residues. Germline lookup yields CDR1 SGHAT and CDR2 FQNNGV. Trimming took 2 bases from V and 2 from J; bases not matched to a gene: 9. Note on this clone: The antigen remains unidentified.

Study-wide results and caveats: Testing in vitro showed a few CMV-associated chains specific for CMV antigens. Among TCR beta chains, those listed as cytomegalovirus-associated numbered approximately 150.

Source material: PBMCs. The origin of this receptor is a woman aged 25 to 39 in good health and CMV-seronegative. The chain combines TRBV11-2 with TRBJ2-1; 7 nucleotides agree with TRBD2. Here the CDR3 DNA reads TGTGCCAGCAGCTTAACGCCGGGGGGAAGAACCTACAATGAGCAGTTCTTC. It is translated as CASSLTPGGRTYNEQFF.